The clone carrying this T cell receptor beta chain was counted only a few times. What it recognizes is unknown. The sample belongs to a study of T cell responses to AZD1222 COVID-19 vaccine. TCRdb's table, derived via immunoSEQ multiplex PCR, lists solely in-frame clones and lacks some. This sample carries roughly 130,000 clones, roughly 88% of them seen once, and the ten largest clones take 7.6%. This CDR3 comprises 13 residues. Germline CDR1 is KGHSH and CDR2 is LQKENI. Trimming removed 3 bases from V and 6 bases from J, with 12 bases in between. Study-wide points: With two AZD1222 doses given, Spike-specific TCR breadth and depth both rose.

This receptor was taken from an adult in good health. Material: peripheral blood, obtained on day 0 of AZD1222 vaccination. This sequence joins TRBV18 and TRBJ2-7, with D uncertain. DNA of the CDR3: TGTGCCAGCTCACCGGGCAGTACACGCGAGCAGTACTTC. This sequence encodes CASSPGSTREQYF.